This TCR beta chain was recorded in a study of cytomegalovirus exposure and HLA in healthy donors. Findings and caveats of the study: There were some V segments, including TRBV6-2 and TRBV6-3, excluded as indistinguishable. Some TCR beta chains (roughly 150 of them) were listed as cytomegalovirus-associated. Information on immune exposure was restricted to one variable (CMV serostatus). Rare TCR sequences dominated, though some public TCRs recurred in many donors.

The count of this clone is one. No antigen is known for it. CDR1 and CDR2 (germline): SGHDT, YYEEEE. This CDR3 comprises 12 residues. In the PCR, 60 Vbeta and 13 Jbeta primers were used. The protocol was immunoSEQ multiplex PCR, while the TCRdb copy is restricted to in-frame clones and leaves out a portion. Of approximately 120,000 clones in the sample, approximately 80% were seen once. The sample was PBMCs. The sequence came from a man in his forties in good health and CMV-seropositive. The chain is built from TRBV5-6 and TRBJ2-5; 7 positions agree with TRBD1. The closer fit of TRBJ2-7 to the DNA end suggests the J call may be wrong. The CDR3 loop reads CASSTQGYEQYF. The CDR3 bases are TGTGCCAGCAGTACACAGGGGTACGAGCAGTACTTC.